This T cell receptor beta chain was obtained from a study of shared clonotypes between healthy human individuals. V gave up 0 bases and J gave up 6 bases, with 15 bases separating them. This CDR3 region has 15 residues. Germline values: CDR1 MNHNY, CDR2 SVGAGI (reference sequence). Deep level was the assay's run setting. The table came from immunoSEQ multiplex PCR; TCRdb's copy has only in-frame clones and leaves some out. The sample shows about 2.1 million clones, roughly 91% of them seen only once. CD45RO-negative CD8 cells positively selected for CCR7 made up the naive population, which excluded terminally differentiated effector memory CD45RA+ cells.

V is TRBV6-6 and J is TRBJ2-7; unclear D gene. Sequenced material: naive CD8+ T cells from PBMCs. The receptor comes from a young man in good health. Some clones in this sample may be carry-over from other donors' samples. The CDR3 sequence is CASSYSNAVLGEQYF. The DNA for the CDR3 is TGTGCCAGCAGTTACTCGAATGCGGTTCTGGGCGAGCAGTACTTC.